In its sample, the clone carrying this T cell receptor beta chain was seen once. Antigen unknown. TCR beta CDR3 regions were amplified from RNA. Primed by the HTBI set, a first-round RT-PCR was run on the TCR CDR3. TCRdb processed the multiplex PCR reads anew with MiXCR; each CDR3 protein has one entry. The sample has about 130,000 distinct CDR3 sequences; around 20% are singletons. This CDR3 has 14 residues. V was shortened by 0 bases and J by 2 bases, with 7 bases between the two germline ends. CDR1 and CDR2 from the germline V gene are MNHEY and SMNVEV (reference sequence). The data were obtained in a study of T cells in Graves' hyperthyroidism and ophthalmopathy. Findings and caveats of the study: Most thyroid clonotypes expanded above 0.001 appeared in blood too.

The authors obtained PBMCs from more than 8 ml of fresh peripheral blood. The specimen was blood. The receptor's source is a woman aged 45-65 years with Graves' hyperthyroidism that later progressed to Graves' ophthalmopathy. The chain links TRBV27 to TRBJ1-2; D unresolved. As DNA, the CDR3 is TGTGCCAGCAGTTTATCGGGCGGGAACTATGGCTACACCTTC. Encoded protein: CASSLSGGNYGYTF.